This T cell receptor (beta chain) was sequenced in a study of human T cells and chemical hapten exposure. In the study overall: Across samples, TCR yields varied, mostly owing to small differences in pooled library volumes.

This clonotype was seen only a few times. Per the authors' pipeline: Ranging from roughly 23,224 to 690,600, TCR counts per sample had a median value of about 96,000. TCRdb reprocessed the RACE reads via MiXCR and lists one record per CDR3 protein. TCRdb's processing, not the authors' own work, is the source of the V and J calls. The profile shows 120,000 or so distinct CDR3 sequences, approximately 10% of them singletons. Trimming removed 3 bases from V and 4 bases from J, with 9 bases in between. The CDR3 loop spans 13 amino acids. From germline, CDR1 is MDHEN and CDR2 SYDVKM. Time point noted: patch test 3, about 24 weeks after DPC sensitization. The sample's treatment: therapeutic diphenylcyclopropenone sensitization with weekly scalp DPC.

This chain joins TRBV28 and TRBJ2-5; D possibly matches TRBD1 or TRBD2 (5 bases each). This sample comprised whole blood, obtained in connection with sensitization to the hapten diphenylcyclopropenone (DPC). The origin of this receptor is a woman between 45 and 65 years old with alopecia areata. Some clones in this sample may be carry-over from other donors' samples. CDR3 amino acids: CASSLGRVETQYF. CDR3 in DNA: TGTGCCAGCAGTTTGGGACGGGTAGAGACCCAGTACTTC.